This T cell receptor (beta chain) was documented in a study of T cell repertoires in cytomegalovirus infection. Study-wide background: Carrying CMV and the relevant HLA type showed in public TCR beta signatures. Study findings and constraints: The cumulative frequency of public TCR beta families distinguished individuals who carried CMV together with the relevant HLA. The study found HLA-C-restricted CMV-specific TCR beta clonotypes dominating the ex vivo response.

The V end was cut by 2 bases, the J end by 2 bases, with 12 bases between. This CDR3 has 15 amino acids. Germline values: CDR1 SGHTA, CDR2 FQGNSA. This clonotype was counted many times. Antigen specificity is unknown. TCRdb reanalysed the reads using MiXCR and keeps one entry per CDR3 protein. The sample lists more than 200,000 distinct CDR3 sequences, around 8.7% occurring once. J is TRBJ1-1 and V is TRBV7-2; D ambiguous. The sequenced sample was PBMCs. This TCR derives from a human donor in good health (CMV status not recorded). Some clones in this sample may be carry-over from other donors' samples. In DNA form, the CDR3 reads TGTGCCAGCAGCTTAAGTAGAGCTTCTAACACTGAAGCTTTCTTT. It encodes CASSLSRASNTEAFF.